This TCR beta chain was captured in a study of OX40 agonist ivuxolimab in advanced cancers. Regarding the complete study: Ivuxolimab, which targeted the costimulatory receptor OX40 (CD134), was an agonistic, fully human IgG2 monoclonal antibody. The paper covers the monotherapy dose-escalation part of the phase I ivuxolimab trial, which included N ≈ 50 patients. Prior anti-PD-1, anti-PD-L1 or anti-CTLA-4 therapy was permitted, and checkpoint inhibitors had been received by under 50% of dose-escalation patients. Among the roughly 50 dose-escalation patients, about 20 had hepatocellular carcinoma, roughly 15 melanoma, 9 renal cell carcinoma and 9 head and neck cancer. The purpose of peripheral TCRbeta sequencing was to test whether ivuxolimab changed TCR sequence diversity and led to clonal T-cell expansion. Partial responses occurred in three dose-escalation patients, of whom one had hepatocellular carcinoma and two had cutaneous melanoma. In the dose-escalation cohort, roughly four fifths of patients were male, and the mean age was around 60 years, with a range of about 23 to 80. Intravenous ivuxolimab was administered to patients every 2 weeks at six dose levels: 0.01, 0.1, 0.3, 1.5, 3 and 10 mg/kg.

The trial excluded patients who had a history of autoimmune disease or who were on systemic immunosuppression. In every dose cohort, peripheral blood was drawn for TCR sequencing at baseline, cycle 4 day 1, and cycle 7 day 1. Samples were obtained from an open-label, multicenter, first-in-human phase I dose-escalation trial of ivuxolimab. The trial enrolled adults with locally advanced or metastatic head and neck squamous cell, hepatocellular, melanoma or renal cell carcinoma. CD4+ and CD8+ T cells were sorted separately from peripheral blood before TCR sequencing. General findings and caveats noted by the study authors: Low levels of normalized T-cell clonal expansion were also seen in some patients who did not respond. In the 0.1-3.0 mg/kg groups, partial responders had among the lowest normalized peripheral clonal expansion, particularly in CD8+ T cells. After ivuxolimab, CD8+ T cells had more expanded clones than CD4+ T cells on average. The antigen specificity of the peripheral T cells that underwent clonal expansion was not determined. Clonal expansion of both CD4+ and CD8+ blood T cells was observed from baseline to week 6 at doses 0.1 to 3.0 mg/kg.

To sequence the TCRbeta CDR3 region, genomic DNA was isolated from the sorted cells. The immunoSEQ Assay was used to sequence the TCRbeta CDR3 regions. Held by TCRdb, this immuneACCESS table contains in-frame sequences only and omits some clones. Under half of the omission traces to an unresolved V gene where checked; the cause of the rest is unknown. In this sample the table shows roughly 90,000 clones, roughly nine tenths of which occur a single time. The ten largest clones take up more than 8.5% of the sample. The trim is 2 bases for V and 7 bases for J, with a gap of 8 bases between the germline ends. From cysteine to phenylalanine, the CDR3 is 12 amino acids long. The DNA shown is the 36-base CDR3, in frame from base 1. As encoded in the germline V gene, CDR1 is SNHLY while CDR2 is FYNNEI. Turning to this clone: Which antigen it targets is not known. There are no base qualities to consult, and no much larger clone falls within one base.

Sequenced here: CD4+ or CD8+ T cells sorted from blood, sampled in a trial of the OX40 agonist ivuxolimab. Recombination joined TRBV2 with TRBJ1-2, with the D gene not clear enough to name. The sequence was collected from an adult with an advanced solid tumor such as melanoma, head and neck, liver or kidney cancer. CDR3 sequence: CASSERRSGYTF. The DNA sequence follows: TGTGCCAGCAGTGAAAGGAGGAGTGGCTACACCTTC.